Shown below are 32 T cell receptor beta chains from a single sample sequenced in a study of control samples from healthy donors and cancer patients (dated by TCRdb to 2018 to 2021). Libraries were made using the immunoSEQ multiplex PCR assay. The immuneACCESS repertoire file appears here via TCRdb, limited to in-frame rearrangements. These files lack a portion of the clones; in checked studies, under half of the deficit traces to unresolved V genes, and the cause of the others is not known. In all, the sample holds more than 95,000 clones, and about nine tenths of those were seen once. Together, the top ten hold over 7.5% of the sample. The material sequenced was blood. The receptors here all came from a man aged 35 to 55 in good health.

The genes are TRBV6-6 and TRBJ2-3, with D hard to call. The V and J ends lost 5 bases and 0 bases respectively, with 12 bases between them. This CDR3 has 15 residues. The germline V gene encodes CDR1 MNHNY and CDR2 SVGAGI (reference sequence). CDR3 sequence reads: CASSQPYPSTDTQYF. Here the CDR3 DNA reads TGTGCCAGCAGTCAACCCTATCCTAGCACAGATACGCAGTATTTT.

Only one count was recorded for this clone. The chain recombines TRBV7-2 with TRBJ2-2; D is possibly TRBD1 (5 bases). Germline V gene lookup returns CDR1 SGHTA and CDR2 FQGNSA. V lost 5 bases and J lost 4, with 11 bases in between. The CDR3 covers 14 residues. CDR3 sequence reads: CASSLRQTTGELFF. CDR3 in DNA: TGTGCCAGCAGCCTGAGACAGACCACCGGGGAGCTGTTTTTT. Using reference TRBV7-2 and TRBJ2-2 for the parts outside the CDR3, the full variable domain is GAGVSQSPSNKVTEKGKDVELRCDPISGHTALYWYRQSLGQGLEFLIYFQGNSAPDKSGLPSDRFSAERTGGSVSTLTIQRTQQEDSAVYLCASSLRQTTGELFFGEGSRLTVL.

This clone was seen only once. The chain carries TRBV2 and TRBJ2-1, with a possible D match to TRBD2 (5 bases). V lost 3 bases, J lost 1 base, and 13 bases lay in between. The V gene's germline CDR1 is SNHLY and CDR2 FYNNEI. The CDR3 loop spans 16 amino acids. This chain's CDR3 is CASSESGLRSYNEQFF. The CDR3, as DNA: TGTGCCAGCAGTGAGAGCGGACTTAGGTCCTACAATGAGCAGTTCTTC.

The chain employs TRBV6-6 and TRBJ1-2; D might be TRBD1 (5 bases). V was pared by 5 bases and J by 7 bases, with 8 bases between. The CDR3 spans 11 residues. Per germline, CDR1 MNHNY and CDR2 SVGAGI (reference sequence). CDR3 coding DNA: TGTGCCAGCAGTCCGGGGGGTGGCTACACCTTC. It codes for CASSPGGGYTF.

The V call is TRBV7-2, the J call TRBJ2-5; TRBD2 agrees at 9 bases. The germline V gene encodes CDR1 SGHTA and CDR2 FQGNSA. This CDR3 comprises 16 residues. J lost 2 bases, V lost 0 bases, and 4 bases had no gene match. The DNA for the CDR3 is TGTGCCAGCAGCTTAGCGGGAGCGGGGGGTCAAGAGACCCAGTACTTC. Residues: CASSLAGAGGQETQYF.

This clone turned up a few times. The chain has TRBV19 and TRBJ2-7; TRBD2 matches 9 bases. Germline V gene lookup returns CDR1 LNHDA and CDR2 SQIVND (reference sequence). V was clipped by 9 bases and J by 6 bases; unmatched bases: 18. The CDR3 is made up of 16 amino acids. The CDR3 region is CASALKPGTSFREQYF. CDR3 nucleotide sequence: TGTGCCAGCGCACTAAAGCCCGGGACTAGCTTTCGCGAGCAGTACTTC.

The chain employs TRBV7-2 and TRBJ2-7, with 8 bases identical to TRBD1. Germline-derived CDR1 and CDR2 are SGHTA and FQGNSA. The J segment lost 2 bases and the V segment lost 3 bases, leaving 12 bases of the junction unmatched. The CDR3 has 17 residues. The CDR3 loop is CASSFTPTGTGAYEQYF. The CDR3 nucleotides are TGTGCCAGCAGCTTTACCCCTACCGGGACAGGAGCCTACGAGCAGTACTTC.

The chain is built from TRBV13 and TRBJ1-2; TRBD1 is a possible D gene (6 bases). CDR3 length equals 13 residues. CDR1 PRHDT and CDR2 FYEKMQ come from the germline V gene (reference sequence). V gave up 0 bases and J gave up 4 bases, with 6 bases separating them. CDR3 loop: CASSLGRGYGYTF. CDR3 nucleotide sequence: TGTGCCAGCAGCTTAGGCAGGGGCTATGGCTACACCTTC.

This chain uses TRBV18 with TRBJ1-3, with D hard to call. The CDR3 extends over 16 amino acids. V was cut by 3 bases and J by 4 bases, with 16 bases left in between. From germline, CDR1 is KGHSH and CDR2 LQKENI. The CDR3: CASSPQDASRGNTIYF. The CDR3 nucleotides read TGTGCCAGCTCACCTCAGGACGCCTCGAGAGGAAACACCATATATTTT. Supplemented by reference TRBV18 and TRBJ1-3, the full variable domain reads NAGVMQNPRHLVRRRGQEARLRCSPMKGHSHVYWYRQLPEEGLKFMVYLQKENIIDESGMPKERFSAEFPKEGPSILRIQQVVRGDSAAYFCASSPQDASRGNTIYFGEGSWLTVV.

CDR3: CASSQAHLIQETQYF. The CDR3 bases are TGCGCCAGCAGCCAAGCGCATCTGATTCAAGAGACCCAGTACTTC. The rearrangement joins TRBV4-3 to TRBJ2-5; D gene uncertain. There are 15 residues in the CDR3. Germline V gene sequence: CDR1 LGHNA, CDR2 YSLEER. Trimming left V 1 base short and J 2 bases short, with 11 bases between.

In this sample, this clone turned up once. V and J are TRBV29-1 and TRBJ1-2; TRBD1 is a possible D gene (6 bases). Germline lookup yields CDR1 SQVTM and CDR2 ANQGSEA. The CDR3 consists of 13 residues. The CDR3 coding sequence is TGCACCTTCGCCCCGGGGGGCGGGTATGGCTACACCTTC. Its protein is CTFAPGGGYGYTF.

The V gene is TRBV6-6, the J gene TRBJ2-1; D may be TRBD1 or TRBD2 (5 bases each). The ends were cut back, 4 bases at V and 3 bases at J, with 7 bases in the middle. Germline values: CDR1 MNHNY, CDR2 SVGAGI (reference sequence). CDR3 size: 13 residues. CDR3 nucleotide sequence: TGTGCCAGCAGTTGGGGGAACTACAATGAGCAGTTCTTC. Translated: CASSWGNYNEQFF.

The V call is TRBV24-1, the J call TRBJ1-2; 8 nucleotides match TRBD1. This CDR3 is 17 amino acids long. CDR1 is KGHDR and CDR2 is SFDVKD in the germline V gene. With 5 bases clipped from V and 0 bases from J, the junction kept 10 bases outside the gene matches. CDR3 region: CATSAGGTGATNYGYTF. CDR3 coding DNA: TGTGCCACCAGTGCAGGGGGCACAGGGGCAACTAACTATGGCTACACCTTC.

The chain links TRBV5-1 to TRBJ1-1, with 9 bases aligning to TRBD1. CDR3 length: 16 amino acids. V trimming: 4 bases; J trimming: 0 bases; junction bases outside the gene matches: 7. From germline, CDR1 is SGHRS and CDR2 YFSETQ. DNA for the CDR3: TGCGCCAGCAGCCCAGGGACAGGGTCTCTGAACACTGAAGCTTTCTTT. It is translated as CASSPGTGSLNTEAFF. Complete variable domain (other parts from reference TRBV5-1 and TRBJ1-1): KAGVTQTPRYLIKTRGQQVTLSCSPISGHRSVSWYQQTPGQGLQFLFEYFSETQRNKGNFPGRFSGRQFSNSRSEMNVSTLELGDSALYLCASSPGTGSLNTEAFFGQGTRLTVV.

The rearrangement joins TRBV2 to TRBJ1-2, with D perhaps TRBD1 (6 bases). From germline, CDR1 is SNHLY and CDR2 FYNNEI. CDR3 length: 13 residues. V lost 6 bases, J lost 4 bases, and 12 bases lay in between. CDR3 region: CASSPGEAYGYTF. CDR3 in DNA: TGTGCCAGCAGCCCAGGGGAAGCCTATGGCTACACCTTC.

The V call is TRBV7-9, the J call TRBJ1-1; D gene ambiguous. The germline CDR1 and CDR2 sequences are SEHNR and FQNEAQ (reference sequence). Trimming took 3 bases from V and 1 from J, leaving 6 bases between them. The CDR3 loop spans 13 amino acids. In DNA form, the CDR3 reads TGTGCCAGCAGCTTCACCGAGAACACTGAAGCTTTCTTT. Translating gives CASSFTENTEAFF.

This clone was seen more than once but under ten times. V usage is TRBV6-4 and J usage is TRBJ1-2, with D maybe TRBD1 (5 bases). This CDR3 spans 14 amino acids. CDR1 MRHNA and CDR2 SNTAGT come from the germline V gene. Trimming cost V 0 bases and J 7 bases, with 12 bases left between them. The CDR3 loop is CASSDSEGRGGYTF. The DNA of the CDR3 is TGTGCCAGCAGTGACTCAGAGGGAAGGGGTGGCTACACCTTC.

This chain joins TRBV5-4 and TRBJ2-7, with TRBD1 matching 7 bases. Germline-derived CDR1 and CDR2 are SGHNT and YYREEE (reference sequence). The CDR3 consists of 14 residues. The V gene end was trimmed by 1 base and the J gene end by 6 bases; junction bases not matched to a gene: 7. The CDR3 region is CASSLRGRPSEQYF. CDR3 in DNA: TGTGCCAGCAGCTTGAGGGGGCGCCCCAGCGAGCAGTACTTC.

V gene TRBV12-3 or TRBV12-4 combines with J gene TRBJ1-4, with a weak D call TRBD1 (5 bases). The CDR3 spans 11 residues. The V gene lost 6 bases and the J gene lost 13 bases, with 12 bases spanning the gap. CDR3 amino acids: CASRGWGRLFF. In nucleotides, the CDR3 is TGTGCCAGCAGGGGGTGGGGACGACTGTTTTTT.

This clone occurred once. The genes are TRBV5-1 and TRBJ2-3; D is possibly TRBD2 (5 bases). Germline CDR1 is SGHRS and CDR2 is YFSETQ. Trimming shortened V by 4 bases and J by 2 bases, and 8 bases separated the two germline ends. The CDR3 consists of 13 residues. The CDR3: CASSPGYTDTQYF. CDR3 nucleotides: TGCGCCAGCAGCCCGGGATACACAGATACGCAGTATTTT.

The chain combines TRBV5-1 with TRBJ2-7, with a weak D call TRBD1 (6 bases). The CDR3 has 13 residues. V was trimmed by 4 bases and J by 4 bases, leaving 12 bases between them. Germline V gene sequence: CDR1 SGHRS, CDR2 YFSETQ. The CDR3 loop reads CASSVRDTYEQYF. The CDR3 coding sequence is TGCGCCAGCAGCGTCCGGGACACGTACGAGCAGTACTTC.

The gene calls are TRBV7-2 and TRBJ1-3; D remains ambiguous. Trimming left V 3 bases short and J 0 bases short, with 9 bases between. CDR1 is SGHTA and CDR2 is FQGNSA in the germline V gene. CDR3 length: 15 residues. CDR3 nucleotides: TGTGCCAGCAGCTTCGGGCACACCTCTGGAAACACCATATATTTT. Its protein is CASSFGHTSGNTIYF.

This chain connects TRBV5-1 to TRBJ1-3, with D tentatively TRBD1 (5 bases). Germline V gene data show CDR1 as SGHRS and CDR2 as YFSETQ. The CDR3 is made up of 16 amino acids. V was trimmed by 4 bases and J by 0 bases, leaving 14 bases between them. CDR3 sequence: CASSVTQVLSGNTIYF. CDR3 DNA sequence: TGCGCCAGCAGCGTAACACAGGTTCTCTCTGGAAACACCATATATTTT.

This sequence joins TRBV5-1 and TRBJ2-5; D unresolved. V was cut by 1 base and J by 2 bases, with 15 bases left in between. Germline V gene data show CDR1 as SGHRS and CDR2 as YFSETQ. This CDR3 comprises 16 residues. The CDR3 spells CASSLRPGLEQETQYF. As DNA, the CDR3 is TGCGCCAGCAGCTTGCGGCCAGGTCTGGAGCAAGAGACCCAGTACTTC.

This rearrangement joins TRBV18 to TRBJ2-3, with D perhaps given as TRBD1 or TRBD2 (6 bases each). The V and J ends lost 2 bases and 4 bases respectively, with 22 bases between them. The CDR3 is made up of 18 amino acids. Per germline, CDR1 KGHSH and CDR2 LQKENI. CDR3 DNA sequence: TGTGCCAGCTCACCAATCGGGCAAACGGGGGCTGGGGCAGATACGCAGTATTTT. Translating it yields CASSPIGQTGAGADTQYF.

V gene TRBV30 combines with J gene TRBJ1-6; tentatively, D is TRBD1 (6 bases). Trimming left V 4 bases short and J 0 bases short, with 10 bases between. CDR1 is GTSNPN and CDR2 is SVGIG in the germline V gene (reference sequence). The CDR3 has 15 residues. The CDR3 loop reads CAWITGSSYNSPLHF. CDR3 bases: TGTGCCTGGATTACAGGGAGCTCCTATAATTCACCCCTCCACTTT.

The CDR3 nucleotides read TGTGCCAGCAGCGGGACACTAACGGTAGAGACCCAGTACTTC. It encodes CASSGTLTVETQYF. This rearrangement joins TRBV5-6 to TRBJ2-5; D is possibly TRBD1 (6 bases). Trimming stripped 4 bases from V and 4 bases from J, with 14 bases between. CDR1 SGHDT and CDR2 YYEEEE come from the germline V gene. This CDR3 has 14 amino acids.

This rearrangement joins TRBV5-1 to TRBJ2-7; TRBD1 matches 9 bases. Trimming removed 0 bases from V and 5 bases from J; junction bases left unmatched: 6. This CDR3 has 15 amino acids. Germline V gene sequence: CDR1 SGHRS, CDR2 YFSETQ. CDR3 coding DNA: TGCGCCAGCAGCTTGGCCGGGACAGGGCCCCACGAGCAGTACTTC. Its protein product is CASSLAGTGPHEQYF. Using reference TRBV5-1 and TRBJ2-7 for the parts outside the CDR3, the full variable domain is KAGVTQTPRYLIKTRGQQVTLSCSPISGHRSVSWYQQTPGQGLQFLFEYFSETQRNKGNFPGRFSGRQFSNSRSEMNVSTLELGDSALYLCASSLAGTGPHEQYFGPGTRLTVT.

This clone was picked up one time. V is TRBV11-3 and J is TRBJ2-2; TRBD1 or TRBD2 may be the D gene (5 bases each). V gave up 5 bases and J gave up 3 bases, with 13 bases separating them. The CDR3 consists of 15 residues. Germline V lookup: CDR1 SGHNT, CDR2 YENEEA. The CDR3 DNA follows: TGTGCCAGCAGCCCGGGGACGCTGCACACCGGGGAGCTGTTTTTT. It yields the protein CASSPGTLHTGELFF.

The genes are TRBV11-3 and TRBJ2-2; TRBD2 might be the D (7 bases). CDR1 is SGHNT, CDR2 YENEEA, per germline. Trimming pared 3 bases from V and 7 bases from J, leaving 21 bases between. This CDR3 contains 17 residues. The CDR3 reads CASSFPSRGGPSGELFF. The DNA for the CDR3 is TGTGCCAGCAGCTTCCCTTCGAGGGGGGGCCCTAGCGGGGAGCTGTTTTTT.

V is TRBV4-2 and J is TRBJ1-3, with a possible D match to TRBD1 (5 bases). Trimming left V 7 bases short and J 2 bases short, with 18 bases between. The CDR3 contains 16 residues. Germline assignment: CDR1 LGHNA and CDR2 YNFKEQ. In nucleotides, the CDR3 is TGTGCCAGCAAACCCGTCAAAGGGGCGGCTGGAAACACCATATATTTT. The encoded protein is CASKPVKGAAGNTIYF.

Regarding this clone: Other DNA sequences in this sample translate to the same CDR3. The chain recombines TRBV10-3 with TRBJ1-1; D ambiguous. The CDR3 contains 13 residues. The germline gives CDR1 ENHRY, CDR2 SYGVKD. V gave up 3 bases and J gave up 1 base, with 6 bases separating them. The CDR3 is CAISEQTNTEAFF. CDR3 nucleotides: TGTGCCATCAGTGAACAGACGAACACTGAAGCTTTCTTT.